What follows is one T cell receptor beta chain and its context. The source of the sample is a study of blood T cell repertoires in COVID-19. Study-wide context: COVID-19 samples from acute and convalescent phases originated in the United States, Italy and Spain. PBMCs, B-cell-depleted T cells, or T cells provided the cDNA or gDNA that made up the material.

As handled by the study authors: Counts of nucleated cells, estimated from reference gene primer amplification, were obtained. TCRdb's table, derived via immunoSEQ multiplex PCR, lists solely in-frame clones and lacks some. That table gives V, J and clone size, and the DNA gave D and trimming. The sample holds 200,000 to 300,000 clones, 80% to 90% seen once. The CDR3 is 15 amino acids. V dropped 2 bases and J dropped 1 base, with 9 bases sitting between them. Per germline, CDR1 SNHLY and CDR2 FYNNEI. The chain combines TRBV2 with TRBJ2-4; weak D call: TRBD1 (7 bases). The specimen sequenced was peripheral blood. This TCR was sampled from a woman aged 35 to 49 with acute or convalescent COVID-19. The CDR3 loop is CASSEQGGAKNIQYF. CDR3 nucleotide sequence: TGTGCCAGCAGTGAACAGGGGGGTGCCAAAAACATTCAGTACTTC.